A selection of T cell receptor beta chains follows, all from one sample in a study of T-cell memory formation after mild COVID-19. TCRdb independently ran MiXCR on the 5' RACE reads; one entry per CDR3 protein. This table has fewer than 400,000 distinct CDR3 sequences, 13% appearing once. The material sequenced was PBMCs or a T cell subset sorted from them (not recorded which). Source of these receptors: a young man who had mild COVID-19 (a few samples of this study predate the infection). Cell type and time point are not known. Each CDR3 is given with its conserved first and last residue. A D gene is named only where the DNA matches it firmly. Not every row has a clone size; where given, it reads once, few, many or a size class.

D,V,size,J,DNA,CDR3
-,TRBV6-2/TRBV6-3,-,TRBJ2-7,TGTGCCAGCAGTTACTCGGGGTCCTACGAGCAGTACTTC,CASSYSGSYEQYF
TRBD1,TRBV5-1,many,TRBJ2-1,TGCGCCAGCAGCATCGGACAGGGCTATGAGCAGTTCTTC,CASSIGQGYEQFF
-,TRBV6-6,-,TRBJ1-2,TGTGCCAGCAGTAACTACAGGGATAGTGTCGGCTACACCTTC,CASSNYRDSVGYTF
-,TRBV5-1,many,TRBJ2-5,TGCGCCAGCAACGGACAGATCCAAGAGACCCAGTACTTC,CASNGQIQETQYF
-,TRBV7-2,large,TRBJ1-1,TGTGCCAGCGGGCGGTTGGGGGCTTTCTTT,CASGRLGAFF
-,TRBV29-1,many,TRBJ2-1,TGCAGCGTTGTCAGCTCCTACAATGAGCAGTTCTTC,CSVVSSYNEQFF
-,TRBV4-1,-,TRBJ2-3,TGCGCCAGCAGCCAGCCGGGGAAGCGGAAGACAGATACGCAGTATTTT,CASSQPGKRKTDTQYF
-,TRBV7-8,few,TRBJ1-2,TGTGCCAGCAGCCCTCGGACGGGGACCTATGGCTACACCTTC,CASSPRTGTYGYTF
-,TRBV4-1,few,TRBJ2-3,TGCGCCAGCAGCCAAGCCATTGGAGGGGCGCTAGATACGCAGTATTTT,CASSQAIGGALDTQYF
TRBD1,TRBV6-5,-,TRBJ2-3,TGTGCCAGCAGCGACAGGGGGCGGGGCACAGATACGCAGTATTTT,CASSDRGRGTDTQYF
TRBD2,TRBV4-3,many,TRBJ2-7,TGCGCCAGCAGCCAAGATAGGGGACTAGCGGGGGACCCCTACGAGCAGTACTTC,CASSQDRGLAGDPYEQYF
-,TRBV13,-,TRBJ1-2,TGTGCCAGCAGCTTAGATAGGGCCAGGGTGTCTGGCTACACCTTC,CASSLDRARVSGYTF
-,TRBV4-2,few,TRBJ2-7,TGTGCCAGCAGCCAAGGGCTCAGAGGCGAGCAGTACTTC,CASSQGLRGEQYF
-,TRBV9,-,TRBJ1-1,TGTGCCAGCAGCGTAGGAATGAACACTGAAGCTTTCTTT,CASSVGMNTEAFF
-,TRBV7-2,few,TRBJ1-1,TGTGCCAGCAGCTTAGGTTTATCGGGGGCGGGGACTGAAGCTTTCTTT,CASSLGLSGAGTEAFF
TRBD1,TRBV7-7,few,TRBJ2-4,TGTGCTAGCAGCTTCGGGACAGGGGACATTCAGTACTTC,CASSFGTGDIQYF
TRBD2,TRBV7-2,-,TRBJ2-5,TGTGCCAGCAGTCGATTAGGTACTAGCGCCCTACAAGAGACCCAGTACTTC,CASSRLGTSALQETQYF
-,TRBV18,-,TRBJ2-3,TGTGCCAGCTCACCACAAAGTCCTTACACAGATACGCAGTATTTT,CASSPQSPYTDTQYF
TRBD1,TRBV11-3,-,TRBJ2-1,TGTGCCAGCAGCAAACGGGACAGCAGCGATGAGCAGTTCTTC,CASSKRDSSDEQFF
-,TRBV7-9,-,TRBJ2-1,TGTGCCAGCGGATCCGCCGGAGACAATGAGCAGTTCTTC,CASGSAGDNEQFF
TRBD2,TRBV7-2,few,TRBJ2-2,TGTGCCAGCAGCTCCGGCCCGCTAGCGGACACCGGGGAGCTGTTTTTT,CASSSGPLADTGELFF
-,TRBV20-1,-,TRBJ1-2,TGCAGTGCTCCGAGCTTACCCCTAGCTAACTATGGCTACACCTTC,CSAPSLPLANYGYTF
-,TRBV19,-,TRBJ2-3,TGTGCCAGTTCGTCCGGGGGGCCGGTGGATACGCAGTATTTT,CASSSGGPVDTQYF
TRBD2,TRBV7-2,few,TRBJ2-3,TGTGCCAGCAGGGGGGGGACTGGTCCGGATACGCAGTATTTT,CASRGGTGPDTQYF
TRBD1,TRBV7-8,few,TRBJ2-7,TGTGCCAGCAGCCGAACCCGGGACAGATCGTACGAGCAGTACTTC,CASSRTRDRSYEQYF
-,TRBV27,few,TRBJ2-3,TGTGCCAGCAGTTTATCCTCTCTAGCACCCAGCACAGATACGCAGTATTTT,CASSLSSLAPSTDTQYF
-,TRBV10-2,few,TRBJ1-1,TGCGCCAGCTCTAGTCTGGGGGGGCGGACTGAAGCTTTCTTT,CASSSLGGRTEAFF
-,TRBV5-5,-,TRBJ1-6,TGTGCCAGCAGCTTGTCGGACCCTTGGGCACCCCTCCACTTT,CASSLSDPWAPLHF
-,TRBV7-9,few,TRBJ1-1,TGTGCCAGCAGCTTTCGGGTCGGGGGGCGAAGGACTGAAGCTTTCTTT,CASSFRVGGRRTEAFF
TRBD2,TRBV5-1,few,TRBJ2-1,TGCGCCAGCAGCACGGTAGCGGGGGGGCAGGTCAATGAGCAGTTCTTC,CASSTVAGGQVNEQFF
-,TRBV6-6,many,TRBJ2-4,TGTGCCAGCAGTTATGGCATTTTAAACATTCAGTACTTC,CASSYGILNIQYF
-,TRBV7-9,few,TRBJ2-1,TGTGCCAGCAGCGTACAGGGACCCGTTTACAATGAGCAGTTCTTC,CASSVQGPVYNEQFF
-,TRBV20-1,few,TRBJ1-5,TGCAGTGCACCATCTGGGGACATTGGGTACCAGCCCCAGCATTTT,CSAPSGDIGYQPQHF
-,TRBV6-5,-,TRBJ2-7,TGTGCCAGCAGTTATTATCAGGGGTACGAGCAGTACTTC,CASSYYQGYEQYF
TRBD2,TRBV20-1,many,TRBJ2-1,TGCAGTGCTAGTGGACTAGCGGGGAATGAGCAGTTCTTC,CSASGLAGNEQFF
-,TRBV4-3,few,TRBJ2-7,TGCGCCAGCAGCCAAGATCCCCCCGGGAAGCAGTACTTC,CASSQDPPGKQYF
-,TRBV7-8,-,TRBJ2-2,TGTGCCAGCAGCGCGGGAACAGGGTTTGGGGAGCTGTTTTTT,CASSAGTGFGELFF
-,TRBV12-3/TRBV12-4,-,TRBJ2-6,TGTGCCAGCTCCTCCGTCAGGGGGGCTGTTGGGGCCAACGTCCTGACTTTC,CASSSVRGAVGANVLTF
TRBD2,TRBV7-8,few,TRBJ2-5,TGTGCCAGCAGCACGCGGACTAGCGGGGGGGCCATTCAGACCCAGTACTTC,CASSTRTSGGAIQTQYF
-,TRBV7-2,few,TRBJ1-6,TGTGCCAGCAGCCGGGGGAAAGCGGAGCACGAACAGGGATCACCCCTCCACTTT,CASSRGKAEHEQGSPLHF
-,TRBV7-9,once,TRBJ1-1,TGTGCCAGCAGCTTAGCGTTATCAGTCGGGCGGAAGAACACTGAAGCTTTCTTT,CASSLALSVGRKNTEAFF
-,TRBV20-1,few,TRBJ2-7,TGCAGTGCTATAGGGAACGAGCAGTACTTC,CSAIGNEQYF
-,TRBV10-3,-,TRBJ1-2,TGTGCCATCAGTGAGTCAAGAGGCTACACCTTC,CAISESRGYTF
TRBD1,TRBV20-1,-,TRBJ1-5,TGCAGTGCCCAGACAGGGCAGGGGGAATATCAGCCCCAGCATTTT,CSAQTGQGEYQPQHF
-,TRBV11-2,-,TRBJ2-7,TGTGCCAGCAGCTTAGGGCGGACAGTAAGCTCCTACGAGCAGTACTTC,CASSLGRTVSSYEQYF
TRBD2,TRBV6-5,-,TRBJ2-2,TGTGCCAGCAGTTACCCTGGACTAGCGGGGGCTACCGGGGAGCTGTTTTTT,CASSYPGLAGATGELFF
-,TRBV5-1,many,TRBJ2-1,TGCGCCAGCAGCTTCTCCTCTACCCCGGTCGGGGGTGAGCAGTTCTTC,CASSFSSTPVGGEQFF
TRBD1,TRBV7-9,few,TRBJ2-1,TGTGCCAGCAGCCCACGGGGGGACAGGGGGCTGTACAATGAGCAGTTCTTC,CASSPRGDRGLYNEQFF
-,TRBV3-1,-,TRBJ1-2,TGTGCCAGCAGCCAAGAGCCAGGGGCTGACGGCTACACCTTC,CASSQEPGADGYTF
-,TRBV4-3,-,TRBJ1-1,TGCGCCAGCAGCCAAGACTGGACACGGTCGTACACTGAAGCTTTCTTT,CASSQDWTRSYTEAFF
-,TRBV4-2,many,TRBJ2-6,TGTGCCAGCAGCCAAGAAGCAGGGGACGGGGCCAACGTCCTGACTTTC,CASSQEAGDGANVLTF
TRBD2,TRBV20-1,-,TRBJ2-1,TGCAGTGCTAGAGTGGGCGGGGGAGTCTTAGTCGGTGAGCAGTTCTTC,CSARVGGGVLVGEQFF
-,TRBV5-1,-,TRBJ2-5,TGCGCCAGCAGCTCACCACGGGTGGGAGAGACCCAGTACTTC,CASSSPRVGETQYF
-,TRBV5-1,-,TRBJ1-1,TGCGCCAGCGGAGACGCAGGTATGAACACTGAAGCTTTCTTT,CASGDAGMNTEAFF
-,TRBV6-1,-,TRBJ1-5,TGTGCCAGCAGTGCCCCAGTGAGGGGGGGGAATCAGCCCCAGCATTTT,CASSAPVRGGNQPQHF